The rows below give T cell receptor beta chains drawn from one sample of a study of OX40 agonist ivuxolimab in advanced cancers. This table comes from immunoSEQ multiplex PCR, and its TCRdb copy is limited to in-frame clones, with some not included. The repertoire holds under 70,000 clones, with around 84% as singletons. The specimen comprised CD4+ or CD8+ T cells sorted from blood, sampled in a trial of the OX40 agonist ivuxolimab. Every receptor here comes from an adult with an advanced solid tumor such as melanoma, head and neck, liver or kidney cancer. CDR3s include the opening cysteine and the closing phenylalanine or tryptophan. Fields, in order: J gene, V gene, clone size, D gene, CDR3 DNA, CDR3 protein. D genes are given only for firm matches. The listing skips clone size in some rows; elsewhere it reads once, few, many or a size class.

TRBJ1-2 | TRBV18 | once | . | TGTGCCAGCTCACCAACGGGGGCTACCTATGGCTACACCTTC | CASSPTGATYGYTF
TRBJ2-7 | TRBV4-3 | . | . | TGCGCCAGCAGCCAAGATAAAACAGGGTTTTCCTACGAGCAGTACTTC | CASSQDKTGFSYEQYF
TRBJ1-4 | TRBV9 | once | . | TGTGCCAGCAGCCCCGAGGTCTTAAATGAAAAACTGTTTTTT | CASSPEVLNEKLFF
TRBJ2-5 | TRBV27 | . | . | TGTGCCAGCTCCCAGGGGGGATGGGAGACCCAGTACTTC | CASSQGGWETQYF
TRBJ1-1 | TRBV11-2 | . | . | TGTGCCACTCGAAGGGGGGTGAACACTGAAGCTTTCTTT | CATRRGVNTEAFF
TRBJ1-5 | TRBV11-2 | . | . | TGTGCCAGCAGCTTAGGAGGGGCCGGACAGCCCCAGCATTTT | CASSLGGAGQPQHF
TRBJ2-1 | TRBV28 | . | . | TGTGCCAGCACAGGGATGAATGAGCAGTTCTTC | CASTGMNEQFF
TRBJ1-2 | TRBV4-1 | . | . | TGCGCCAGCAGCATGGTGAAGGGCCAGGGTAAGGGCTACACCTTC | CASSMVKGQGKGYTF
TRBJ1-5 | TRBV6-1 | . | . | TGTGCCAGCAGCGGCAGTGGGCAGCCCCAGCATTTT | CASSGSGQPQHF
TRBJ1-6 | TRBV5-1 | . | . | TGCGCCAGCAGCCCCTCCGGGAGCAGAGGTAATTCACCCCTCCACTTT | CASSPSGSRGNSPLHF
TRBJ2-3 | TRBV9 | . | TRBD2 | TGTGCCAGCAGCCCTCGACTAGCGGGAGGGTACGATACGCAGTATTTT | CASSPRLAGGYDTQYF
TRBJ2-7 | TRBV5-7 | . | TRBD1 | TGTGCCAGCAGCTTGCCCGGGACAGTGGGGCCCACCGAGCAGTACTTC | CASSLPGTVGPTEQYF
TRBJ1-2 | TRBV5-1 | . | . | TGCGCCAGCAGTCCGACGACCTCCCCCGGGGGCTACACCTTC | CASSPTTSPGGYTF
TRBJ2-7 | TRBV21-1 | . | . | TGTGCCAGCAGCAAAGCGGGTCTTTGGGACGCCTACGAGCAGTACTTC | CASSKAGLWDAYEQYF
TRBJ2-3 | TRBV7-3 | . | TRBD2 | TGTGCCAGCAGCTTAGAGCGGGGCTGGGGCACAGATACGCAGTATTTT | CASSLERGWGTDTQYF
TRBJ2-3 | TRBV19 | . | TRBD2 | TGTGCCAGTAGTATAGTTTGGACTAGCGGCACAGATACGCAGTATTTT | CASSIVWTSGTDTQYF
TRBJ2-7 | TRBV18 | . | . | TGTGCCAGCTCACCTGACCCTTCGGATGAGCAGTACTTC | CASSPDPSDEQYF
TRBJ1-4 | TRBV19 | once | . | TGTGCCAGTAGTATTTTGAGCGGGGGGACCGGAAAACTGTTTTTT | CASSILSGGTGKLFF
TRBJ2-1 | TRBV4-1 | . | TRBD2 | TGCGCCAGCAGCCAAGGCTCTAGCGGGAGCTACAATGAGCAGTTCTTC | CASSQGSSGSYNEQFF
TRBJ2-1 | TRBV28 | . | . | TGTGCCAGCAGTTTAATGGATCATCTAGCGATGTTCTTC | CASSLMDHLAMFF
TRBJ2-1 | TRBV29-1 | . | TRBD1 | TGCAGCGTTGAAGGAACAGGGGGAAATGAGCAGTTCTTC | CSVEGTGGNEQFF
TRBJ2-6 | TRBV27 | once | . | TGTGCCAGCAGCCCGTCGTGGTACGGGGCCAACGTCCTGACTTTC | CASSPSWYGANVLTF
TRBJ2-3 | TRBV4-1 | . | . | TGCGCCAGCAGCCGAGTCTCCGCGACAGATACGCAGTATTTT | CASSRVSATDTQYF
TRBJ2-6 | TRBV29-1 | . | TRBD1 | TGCAGCGCCGGACAGGGTCACCCTGGGGCCAACGTCCTGACTTTC | CSAGQGHPGANVLTF
TRBJ2-5 | TRBV19 | . | . | TGTGCCAGTAGTATCCGGGACACCCAAGAGACCCAGTACTTC | CASSIRDTQETQYF
TRBJ1-2 | TRBV5-1 | . | . | TGCGCCAGCAGCTTGGAAGGGCGCGGGTCCTATGGCTACACCTTC | CASSLEGRGSYGYTF